This paragraph covers one TCR beta chain sequence. The CDR3 spans 14 residues. Germline assignment: CDR1 LGHNA and CDR2 YSLEER. The germline V and J ends were trimmed by 1 base and 4 bases, with 7 bases remaining between them. This record belongs to a study of blood T cells in healthy people across ages. It was with a sample-barcoded 5' primer and a J-beta primer mix that a second PCR of about 6 to 11 cycles was run. TCRdb recomputed calls from the 5' RACE reads with MiXCR, one row per CDR3 protein. This sample has roughly 1.5 million distinct CDR3 sequences; approximately 43% occur once, and the top ten carry around 4%.

Material: blood. This TCR was sampled from a woman in her late teens or twenties in good health. The chain carries TRBV4-3 and TRBJ1-4, with no clear D. The CDR3 loop is CASSQGTFNEKLFF. For the CDR3, the DNA is TGCGCCAGCAGCCAAGGCACCTTTAATGAAAAACTGTTTTTT.